Sequencing of this TCR beta chain was carried out in a study of T-cell reconstitution after alpha-beta-depleted transplantation in children. Preparation of the TCRbeta library involved a method that used unique molecular identifiers. TCRdb reprocessed the PCR reads with MiXCR, giving one entry per CDR3 protein. The repertoire includes some 280,000 distinct CDR3 sequences, 9.9% of them detected once, and around 10% sits in the top ten. This clonotype was observed a few times. The CDR3 length is 14 residues. With 7 bases removed from V and 2 bases from J, the gap between germline ends came to 15 bases. Germline V CDR1 and CDR2: ENHRY, SYGVKD.

The TCR comes from a human donor who donated a stem cell graft to a child with SCID. The chain uses TRBV10-3 and TRBJ2-7; weak D call: TRBD1 (6 bases). Sequencing used PBMCs from the stem cell graft donor, obtained from the stem cell graft. CDR3 residues: CAITSTGSPYEQYF. The CDR3 nucleotides read TGTGCCATCACCTCGACAGGATCCCCCTACGAGCAGTACTTC.